These 11 T cell receptor beta chains originate from one sample sequenced in a study of shared clonotypes between healthy human individuals. Measured with immunoSEQ multiplex PCR; TCRdb has only the in-frame clones, and not every one. Of 500,000 to 550,000 clones in the sample, roughly 95% are singletons; the top ten hold 0.064%. The sequencing sample was made of naive CD4+ T cells sorted from blood. Sample subset: CD45RA+ positively selected. These receptor sequences come from a woman between 25 and 40 years old in good health.

The rearrangement joins TRBV21-1 to TRBJ2-7. TRBV21-1 is recorded as a pseudogene. The CDR3 contains 12 residues. Here the CDR3 reads CASDVRTYEQYF. DNA for the CDR3: TGTGCCAGCGATGTTCGGACCTACGAGCAGTACTTC.

J is TRBJ2-7 and V is TRBV28; 10 bases match TRBD1. Germline V gives CDR1 MDHEN, CDR2 SYDVKM. The CDR3 loop spans 15 amino acids. The J segment lost 3 bases and the V segment lost 5 bases, leaving 7 bases of the junction unmatched. The CDR3 nucleotides are TGTGCCAGCAGTGGACCGGGACAGGGGAACTACGAGCAGTACTTC. Translated, it gives CASSGPGQGNYEQYF.

This rearrangement joins TRBV5-4 to TRBJ2-2; D call uncertain. With 2 bases removed from V and 4 bases from J, the gap between germline ends came to 12 bases. The length of the CDR3 is 15 residues. The germline V gene has CDR1 SGHNT and CDR2 YYREEE (reference sequence). The CDR3 DNA follows: TGTGCCAGCAGCTTTCAGCGTTCGAGCACCGGGGAGCTGTTTTTT. Its protein product is CASSFQRSSTGELFF.

The chain employs TRBV5-1 and TRBJ1-1; TRBD1 agrees at 8 bases. The V and J ends lost 0 bases and 3 bases, in that order; junction bases with no gene match: 4. Germline V lookup: CDR1 SGHRS, CDR2 YFSETQ. The CDR3 consists of 15 residues. The CDR3 region is CASSLAGGIDTEAFF. DNA for the CDR3: TGCGCCAGCAGCTTGGCAGGGGGCATCGACACTGAAGCTTTCTTT.

Worth noting for this clone: This CDR3 is also generated by other DNA sequences in the sample. V is TRBV28 and J is TRBJ1-1; TRBD1 aligns across 7 bases. The CDR3 is made up of 13 amino acids. In germline, CDR1 is MDHEN, CDR2 SYDVKM. With V trimmed by 3 bases and J by 4 bases, 2 bases remained unmatched. The DNA for the CDR3 is TGTGCCAGCAGTTTCCCAGGGGGCACTGAAGCTTTCTTT. This encodes CASSFPGGTEAFF.

With regard to this clone: An end of the junction does not agree with germline; a read error may underlie this. The chain employs TRBV5-1 and TRBJ2-7; TRBD2 agrees at 7 bases. The CDR3 loop spans 12 amino acids. Germline lookup yields CDR1 SGHRS and CDR2 YFSETQ. The CDR3 spells CASGLGGNEQYF. In DNA, the CDR3 is TGCGCCAGCGGCTTGGGAGGGAACGAGCAGTACTTC.

This sequence joins TRBV27 and TRBJ1-2; a weak D match, TRBD1 (6 bases). CDR1 and CDR2 from the germline V gene are MNHEY and SMNVEV (reference sequence). The ends were cut back, 3 bases at V and 6 bases at J, with 23 bases in the middle. This CDR3 contains 17 residues. CDR3 sequence: CASSLVRGGRAMNGYTF. In DNA, the CDR3 is TGTGCCAGCAGTTTGGTCAGGGGCGGTAGGGCGATGAATGGCTACACCTTC.

The chain combines TRBV11-2 with TRBJ1-4; 8 bases line up with TRBD1. J was trimmed by 7 bases and V by 5 bases; bases with no gene match: 6. The CDR3 has 14 residues. Germline V gives CDR1 SGHAT, CDR2 FQNNGV. CDR3 nucleotides: TGTGCCAGCAGCCCGGACAGGGCTAGTGAAAAACTGTTTTTT. Its translation is CASSPDRASEKLFF.

The chain joins TRBV7-8 to TRBJ2-7; possibly TRBD1 for D (6 bases). V was shortened by 3 bases and J by 2 bases, with 8 bases between the two germline ends. This CDR3 is 13 amino acids long. The germline V gene encodes CDR1 SGHVS and CDR2 FQNEAQ. The CDR3 spells CASSFQGTYEQYF. The CDR3 DNA reads as TGTGCCAGCAGCTTCCAGGGGACCTACGAGCAGTACTTC.

This chain connects TRBV7-2 to TRBJ1-1; D is possibly TRBD1 (6 bases). Germline CDR1 is SGHTA and CDR2 is FQGNSA. Between the trimmed V and J ends, which lost 5 bases and 3 bases, there was a span of 16 bases. The CDR3 loop spans 15 amino acids. Written as DNA, the CDR3 is TGTGCCAGCAGCCCGGACAGTTTGGGGTACACTGAAGCTTTCTTT. This translates into CASSPDSLGYTEAFF.

A word on this clone: Within the sample, other DNA sequences also encode this same CDR3. The chain combines TRBV27 with TRBJ2-7; D is undetermined. The CDR3 sequence is 12 residues long. Trimming pared 3 bases from V and 0 bases from J, leaving 3 bases between. In germline, CDR1 is MNHEY, CDR2 SMNVEV (reference sequence). CDR3 amino acids: CASSLSSYEQYF. In nucleotides, the CDR3 is TGTGCCAGCAGTTTGAGCTCCTACGAGCAGTACTTC.